Each of the 7 T cell receptor beta chains below was sequenced from the same sample in a study of T cells in Graves' hyperthyroidism and ophthalmopathy. RNA transcripts served as the template for amplifying TCR beta CDR3 regions. The HTBI primer set drove a first-round RT-PCR of the TCR CDR3. TCRdb re-derived calls from the multiplex PCR reads in MiXCR, one entry per CDR3 protein. The sample contains more than 500,000 distinct CDR3 sequences, 14% of which appear only once. The source material was blood. These TCRs come from a woman between 40 and 55 years old with Graves' hyperthyroidism.

This clonotype was observed at least ten times. This chain connects TRBV20-1 to TRBJ2-1; maybe TRBD2 (5 bases). The ends were cut back, 3 bases at V and 8 bases at J, with 14 bases in the middle. CDR1 is DFQATT and CDR2 is SNEGSKA in the germline V gene (reference sequence). The CDR3 runs 13 residues. The CDR3 DNA reads as TGCAGTGCTAGTCACCCGGGGAAGGATGAGCAGTTCTTC. It specifies CSASHPGKDEQFF.

This clonotype was recorded at least ten times. The rearrangement joins TRBV7-8 to TRBJ2-1; D perhaps matches TRBD1 (5 bases). CDR1 SGHVS and CDR2 FQNEAQ come from the germline V gene. The CDR3 contains 14 residues. Trimming removed 6 bases at V and 3 bases at J, with 12 bases between. The CDR3 region has the DNA TGTGCCAGCAGAAACCTAGGGGACTACAATGAGCAGTTCTTC. Residues: CASRNLGDYNEQFF.

This clonotype was seen repeatedly, ten times or more. The rearrangement uses TRBV20-1 and TRBJ1-3; tentatively, D is TRBD1 (6 bases). The CDR3 covers 17 residues. The V gene lost 4 bases and the J gene lost 0 bases, with 19 bases spanning the gap. Germline V lookup: CDR1 DFQATT, CDR2 SNEGSKA (reference sequence). The CDR3 protein is CSAIIPGTGISGNTIYF. For the CDR3, the DNA is TGCAGTGCTATAATCCCTGGTACAGGGATCTCTGGAAACACCATATATTTT.

Many counts were recorded for this clonotype. This chain links TRBV11-2 with TRBJ2-7, with TRBD2 matching 7 bases. CDR1 is SGHAT and CDR2 is FQNNGV in the germline V gene. J lost 0 bases, V lost 5 bases, and 13 bases had no gene match. The length of the CDR3 is 17 residues. The CDR3, as DNA: TGTGCCAGCAGCCCTATCGGCGGAGGGAGGGTCTCCTACGAGCAGTACTTC. Amino acids: CASSPIGGGRVSYEQYF.

At least ten counts were recorded for this clonotype. V usage is TRBV11-2 and J usage is TRBJ2-3, with TRBD1 matching 8 bases. The CDR3 spans 17 residues. CDR1 SGHAT and CDR2 FQNNGV come from the germline V gene. V dropped 0 bases and J dropped 1; count of bases not matched to a gene: 6. CDR3 region: CASSLDNRGYGTDTQYF. The CDR3 coding sequence is TGTGCCAGCAGCTTAGATAACAGGGGGTACGGCACAGATACGCAGTATTTT.

This clonotype was detected many times. CDR3 protein: CASSQVLGQGGLNEQFF. DNA of the CDR3: TGTGCCAGCAGCCAAGTTCTAGGACAGGGAGGTTTGAATGAGCAGTTCTTC. V is TRBV3-1 and J is TRBJ2-1; 8 positions match TRBD1. Unmatched junction bases numbered 12, after V lost 1 base and J lost 7 bases. The CDR3 has 17 amino acids. Germline loops: CDR1 LGHDT, CDR2 YNNKEL (reference sequence).

The table lists this clonotype with a count of one. The chain employs TRBV29-1 and TRBJ2-5; 10 bases are a match to TRBD2. Germline CDR1 and CDR2: SQVTM and ANQGSEA. V gave up 4 bases and J gave up 5 bases; unmatched junction bases: 4. The CDR3 has 13 residues. The CDR3 DNA is TGCAGCGTTGCAGGGACTAGCGAGGAGACCCAGTACTTC. It translates to CSVAGTSEETQYF.